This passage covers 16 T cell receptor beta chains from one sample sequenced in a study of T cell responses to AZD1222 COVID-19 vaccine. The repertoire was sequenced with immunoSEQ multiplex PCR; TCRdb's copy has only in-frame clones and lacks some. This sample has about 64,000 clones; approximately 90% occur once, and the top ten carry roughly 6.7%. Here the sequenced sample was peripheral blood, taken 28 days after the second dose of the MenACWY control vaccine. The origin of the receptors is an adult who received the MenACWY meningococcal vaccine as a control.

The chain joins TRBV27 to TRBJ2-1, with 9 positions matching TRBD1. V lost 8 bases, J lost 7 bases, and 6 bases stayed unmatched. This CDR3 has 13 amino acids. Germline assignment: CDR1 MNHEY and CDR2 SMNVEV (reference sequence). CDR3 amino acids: CASAGTGRNEQFF. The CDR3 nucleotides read TGTGCCAGCGCTGGGACAGGGCGAAATGAGCAGTTCTTC.

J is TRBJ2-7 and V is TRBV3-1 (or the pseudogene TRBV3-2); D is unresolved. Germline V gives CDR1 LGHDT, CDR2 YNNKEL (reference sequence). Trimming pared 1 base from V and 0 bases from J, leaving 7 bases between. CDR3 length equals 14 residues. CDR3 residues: CASSQGRSSYEQYF. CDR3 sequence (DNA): TGTGCCAGCAGCCAAGGACGGAGCTCCTACGAGCAGTACTTC.

CDR3 sequence reads: CASARGGTLQPQHF. CDR3 nucleotide sequence: TGTGCCAGCGCCCGGGGAGGCACCCTTCAGCCCCAGCATTTT. The rearrangement links TRBV3-1 (or the pseudogene TRBV3-2) to TRBJ1-5; D unclear. V dropped 8 bases and J dropped 6 bases, with 17 bases sitting between them. CDR3 length equals 14 residues. Germline V gene lookup returns CDR1 LGHDT and CDR2 YNNKEL (reference sequence).

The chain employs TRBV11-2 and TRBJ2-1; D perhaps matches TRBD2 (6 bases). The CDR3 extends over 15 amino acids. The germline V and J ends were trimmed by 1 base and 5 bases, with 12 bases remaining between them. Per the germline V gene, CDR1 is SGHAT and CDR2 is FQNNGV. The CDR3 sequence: CASSLGRREHNEQFF. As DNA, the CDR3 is TGTGCCAGCAGCTTAGGGCGACGGGAGCACAATGAGCAGTTCTTC.

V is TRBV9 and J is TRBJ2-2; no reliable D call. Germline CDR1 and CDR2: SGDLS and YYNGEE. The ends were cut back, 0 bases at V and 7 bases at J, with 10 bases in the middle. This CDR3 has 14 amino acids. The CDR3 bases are TGTGCCAGCAGCGTAGTCGCGGCGGACGGGGAGCTGTTTTTT. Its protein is CASSVVAADGELFF.

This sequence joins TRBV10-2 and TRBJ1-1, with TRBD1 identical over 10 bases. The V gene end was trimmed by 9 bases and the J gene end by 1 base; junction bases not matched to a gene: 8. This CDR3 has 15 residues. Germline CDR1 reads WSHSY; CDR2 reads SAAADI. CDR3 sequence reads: CASSGQGTSNTEAFF. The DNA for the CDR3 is TGCGCCAGTTCGGGACAGGGGACCTCGAACACTGAAGCTTTCTTT.

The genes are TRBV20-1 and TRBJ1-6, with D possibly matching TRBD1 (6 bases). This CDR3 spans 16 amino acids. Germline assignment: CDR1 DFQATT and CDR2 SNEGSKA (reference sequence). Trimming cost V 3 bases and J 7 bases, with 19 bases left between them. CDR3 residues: CSASQPGQMGNSPLHF. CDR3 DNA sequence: TGCAGTGCTAGTCAGCCCGGACAGATGGGGAATTCACCCCTCCACTTT.

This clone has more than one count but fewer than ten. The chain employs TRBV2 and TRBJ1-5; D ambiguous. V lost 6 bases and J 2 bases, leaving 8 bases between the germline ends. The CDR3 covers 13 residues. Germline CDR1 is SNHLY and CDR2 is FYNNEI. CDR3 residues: CASSQERNQPQHF. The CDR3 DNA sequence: TGTGCCAGCAGCCAAGAACGCAATCAGCCCCAGCATTTT.

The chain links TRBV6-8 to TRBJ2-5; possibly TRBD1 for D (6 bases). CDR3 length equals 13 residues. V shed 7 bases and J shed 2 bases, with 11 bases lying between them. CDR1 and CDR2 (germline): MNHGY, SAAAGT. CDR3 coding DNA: TGTGCCAGCACCCCAGGGGAGCAAGAGACCCAGTACTTC. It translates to CASTPGEQETQYF.

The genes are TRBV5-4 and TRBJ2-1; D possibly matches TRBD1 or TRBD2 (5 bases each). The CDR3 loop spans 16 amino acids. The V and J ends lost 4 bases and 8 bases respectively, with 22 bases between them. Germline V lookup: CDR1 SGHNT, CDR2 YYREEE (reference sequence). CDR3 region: CASSIAGTVSVDEQFF. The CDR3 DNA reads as TGTGCCAGCAGCATTGCCGGGACCGTGTCTGTGGATGAGCAGTTCTTC.

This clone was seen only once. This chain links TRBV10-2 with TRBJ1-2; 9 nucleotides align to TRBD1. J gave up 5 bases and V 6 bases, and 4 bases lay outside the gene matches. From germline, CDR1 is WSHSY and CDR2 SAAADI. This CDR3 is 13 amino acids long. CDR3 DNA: TGCGCCAGCAGGGGACAGGGCCTTTATGGCTACACCTTC. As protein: CASRGQGLYGYTF.

As DNA, the CDR3 is TGTGCCAGCAGGCCGGGACAGGGGGTATATCAGCCCCAGCATTTT. Amino acid sequence: CASRPGQGVYQPQHF. The gene calls are TRBV6-5 and TRBJ1-5; 11 bases align to TRBD1. There are 15 residues in the CDR3. The germline V gene has CDR1 MNHEY and CDR2 SVGAGI. Trimming at V came to 6 bases and at J to 5 bases, leaving 6 bases not matched to a gene.

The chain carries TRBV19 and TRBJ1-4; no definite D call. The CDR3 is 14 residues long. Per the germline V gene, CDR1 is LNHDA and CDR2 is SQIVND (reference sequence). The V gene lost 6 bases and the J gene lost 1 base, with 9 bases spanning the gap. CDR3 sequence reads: CASRADLTNEKLFF. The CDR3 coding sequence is TGTGCCAGTAGGGCCGATCTAACTAATGAAAAACTGTTTTTT.

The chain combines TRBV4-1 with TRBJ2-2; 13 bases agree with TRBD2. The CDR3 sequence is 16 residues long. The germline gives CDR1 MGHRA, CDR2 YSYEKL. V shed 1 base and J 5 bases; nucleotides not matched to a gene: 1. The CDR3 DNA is TGCGCCAGCAGCCAAGTGACTAGCGGGGGGACCGGGGAGCTGTTTTTT. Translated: CASSQVTSGGTGELFF.

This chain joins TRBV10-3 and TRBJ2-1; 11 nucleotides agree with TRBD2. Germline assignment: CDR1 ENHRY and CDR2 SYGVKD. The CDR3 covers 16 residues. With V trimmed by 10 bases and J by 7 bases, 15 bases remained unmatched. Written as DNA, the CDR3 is TGTGCCACCGCAACGACAGTAGCGGGAGGGTTGAATGAGCAGTTCTTC. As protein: CATATTVAGGLNEQFF.

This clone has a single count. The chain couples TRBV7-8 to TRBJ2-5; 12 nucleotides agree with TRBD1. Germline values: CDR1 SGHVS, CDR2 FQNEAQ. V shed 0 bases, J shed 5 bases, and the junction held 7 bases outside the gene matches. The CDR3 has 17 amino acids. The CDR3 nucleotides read TGTGCCAGCAGCTTAGCCCCCGGGACAGGGGGCCTGGAGACCCAGTACTTC. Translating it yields CASSLAPGTGGLETQYF.